Here is one TCR beta chain with its context. The data were obtained in a study of blood T cell repertoires in COVID-19. In the original processing: It was from reference gene primer amplification that nucleated cell counts were estimated. This table comes from immunoSEQ multiplex PCR, and its TCRdb copy is limited to in-frame clones, with some not included. The V and J calls and the clone size are those of that table, but D and trimming were determined from the DNA. The repertoire holds some 350,000 clones, with approximately 86% as singletons. Germline V gene lookup returns CDR1 SGDLS and CDR2 YYNGEE. The CDR3 loop spans 13 amino acids. The V and J ends lost 3 bases and 1 base respectively, with 7 bases between them.

This rearrangement joins TRBV9 to TRBJ1-1; unclear D gene. The clonotype comes from a human donor in a cohort sampled during active COVID-19. The specimen sequenced was peripheral blood. In DNA form, the CDR3 reads TGTGCCAGCAGCGCACATACGAACACTGAAGCTTTCTTT. Its protein is CASSAHTNTEAFF.